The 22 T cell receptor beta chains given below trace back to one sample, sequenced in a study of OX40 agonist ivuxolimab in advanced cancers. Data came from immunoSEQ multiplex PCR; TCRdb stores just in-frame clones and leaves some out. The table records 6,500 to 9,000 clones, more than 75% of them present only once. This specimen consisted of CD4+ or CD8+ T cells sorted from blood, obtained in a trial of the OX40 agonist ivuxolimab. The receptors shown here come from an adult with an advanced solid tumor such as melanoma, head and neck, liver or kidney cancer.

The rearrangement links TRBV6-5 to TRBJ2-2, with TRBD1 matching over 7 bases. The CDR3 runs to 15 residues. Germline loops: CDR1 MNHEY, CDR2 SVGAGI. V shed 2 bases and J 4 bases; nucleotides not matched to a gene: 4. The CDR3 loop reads CASSYQTGRTGELFF. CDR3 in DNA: TGTGCCAGCAGTTACCAGACAGGGCGCACCGGGGAGCTGTTTTTT.

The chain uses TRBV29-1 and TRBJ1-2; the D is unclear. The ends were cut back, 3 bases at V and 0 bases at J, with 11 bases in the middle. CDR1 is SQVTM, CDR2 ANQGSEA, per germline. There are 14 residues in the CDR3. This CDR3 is CSVELGEANYGYTF. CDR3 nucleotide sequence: TGCAGCGTTGAGCTGGGAGAAGCTAACTATGGCTACACCTTC.

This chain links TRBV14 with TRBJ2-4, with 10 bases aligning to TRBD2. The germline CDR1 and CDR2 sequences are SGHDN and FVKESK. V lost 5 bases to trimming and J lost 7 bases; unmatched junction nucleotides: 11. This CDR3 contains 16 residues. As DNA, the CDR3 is TGTGCCAGCAGCTTCCAAACTAGCGGGAAGAGGAACATTCAGTACTTC. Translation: CASSFQTSGKRNIQYF.

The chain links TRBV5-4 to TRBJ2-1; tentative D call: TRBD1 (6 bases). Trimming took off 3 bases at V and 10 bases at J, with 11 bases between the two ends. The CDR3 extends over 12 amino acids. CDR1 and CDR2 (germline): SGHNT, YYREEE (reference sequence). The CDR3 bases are TGTGCCAGCAGCTACCAGGGGCGCGAGCAGTTCTTC. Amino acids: CASSYQGREQFF.

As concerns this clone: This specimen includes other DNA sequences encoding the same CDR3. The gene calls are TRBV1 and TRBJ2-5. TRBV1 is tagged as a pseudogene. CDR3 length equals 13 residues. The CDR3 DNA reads TGCACCAGCAGCCAAAGTTCGTTGGAGACCCAGTACTTC. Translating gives CTSSQSSLETQYF.

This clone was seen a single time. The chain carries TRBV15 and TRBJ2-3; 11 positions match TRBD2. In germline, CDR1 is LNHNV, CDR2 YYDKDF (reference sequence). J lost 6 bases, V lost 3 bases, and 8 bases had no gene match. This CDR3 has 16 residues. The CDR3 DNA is TGTGCCACCAGCAGGGAGATAGCGGGAGGGTCGGATACGCAGTATTTT. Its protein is CATSREIAGGSDTQYF.

This chain's CDR3 is CASSQGGSSYNEQFF. Here the CDR3 DNA reads TGCGCCAGCAGCCAAGGGGGGAGTAGCTACAATGAGCAGTTCTTC. V usage is TRBV4-1 and J usage is TRBJ2-1, with D possibly being TRBD1 or TRBD2 (5 bases each). V was cut by 1 base and J by 3 bases, with 10 bases left in between. From germline, CDR1 is MGHRA and CDR2 YSYEKL. CDR3 size: 15 residues.

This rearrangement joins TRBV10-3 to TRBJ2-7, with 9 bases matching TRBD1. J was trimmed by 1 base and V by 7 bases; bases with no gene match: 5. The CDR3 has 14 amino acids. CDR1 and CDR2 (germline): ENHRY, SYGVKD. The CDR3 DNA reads TGTGCCATCACCGGGACAGGGAGTTCCTACGAGCAGTACTTC. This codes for CAITGTGSSYEQYF.

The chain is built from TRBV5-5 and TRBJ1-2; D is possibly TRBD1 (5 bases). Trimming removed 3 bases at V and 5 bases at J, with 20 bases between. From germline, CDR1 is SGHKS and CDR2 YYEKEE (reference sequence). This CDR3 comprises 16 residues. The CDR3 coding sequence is TGTGCCAGCAGCTCCGAGGGGCAGGGCGAGGGGTATGGCTACACCTTC. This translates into CASSSEGQGEGYGYTF.

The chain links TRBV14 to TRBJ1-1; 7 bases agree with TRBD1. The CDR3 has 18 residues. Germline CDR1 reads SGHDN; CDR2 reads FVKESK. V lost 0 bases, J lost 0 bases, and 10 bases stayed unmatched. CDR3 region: CASSQDWRTGPMNTEAFF. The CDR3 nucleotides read TGTGCCAGCAGCCAAGATTGGCGGACAGGTCCCATGAACACTGAAGCTTTCTTT.

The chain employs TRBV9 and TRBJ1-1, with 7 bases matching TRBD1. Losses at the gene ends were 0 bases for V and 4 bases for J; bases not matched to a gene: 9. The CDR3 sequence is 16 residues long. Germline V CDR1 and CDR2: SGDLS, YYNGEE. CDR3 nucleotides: TGTGCCAGCAGCGTAGTGGGGGACAGCCTGGGCACTGAAGCTTTCTTT. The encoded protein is CASSVVGDSLGTEAFF.

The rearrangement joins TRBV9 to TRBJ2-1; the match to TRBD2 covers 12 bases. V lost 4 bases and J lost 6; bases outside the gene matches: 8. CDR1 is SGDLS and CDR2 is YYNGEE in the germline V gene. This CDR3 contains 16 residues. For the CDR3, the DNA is TGTGCCAGCAGCTCTCGGACTAGCGGGACACGCAATGAGCAGTTCTTC. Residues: CASSSRTSGTRNEQFF.

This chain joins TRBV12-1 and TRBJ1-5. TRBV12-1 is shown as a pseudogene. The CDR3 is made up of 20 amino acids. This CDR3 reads CASSFAAIPRGGYSNQPQHF. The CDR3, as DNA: TGTGCCAGCAGCTTTGCCGCGATCCCCAGGGGAGGGTATAGCAATCAGCCCCAGCATTTT.

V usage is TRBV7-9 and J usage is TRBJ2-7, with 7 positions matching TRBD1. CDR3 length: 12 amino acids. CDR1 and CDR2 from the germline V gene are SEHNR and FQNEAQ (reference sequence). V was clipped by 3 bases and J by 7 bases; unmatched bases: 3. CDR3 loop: CASSLGQIEQYF. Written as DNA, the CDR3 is TGTGCCAGCAGCTTGGGACAGATTGAGCAGTACTTC. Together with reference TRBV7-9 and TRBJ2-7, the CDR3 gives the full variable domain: DTGVSQNPRHKITKRGQNVTFRCDPISEHNRLYWYRQTLGQGPEFLTYFQNEAQLEKSRLLSDRFSAERPKGSFSTLEIQRTEQGDSAMYLCASSLGQIEQYFGPGTRLTVT.

The CDR3 is CASNPGVNTGELFF. CDR3 sequence (DNA): TGTGCCAGCAACCCGGGGGTGAACACCGGGGAGCTGTTTTTT. The chain uses TRBV27 and TRBJ2-2; D possibly corresponds to TRBD2 (6 bases). V lost 7 bases and J 1 base, leaving 10 bases between the germline ends. There are 14 residues in the CDR3. Germline CDR1 and CDR2: MNHEY and SMNVEV (reference sequence).

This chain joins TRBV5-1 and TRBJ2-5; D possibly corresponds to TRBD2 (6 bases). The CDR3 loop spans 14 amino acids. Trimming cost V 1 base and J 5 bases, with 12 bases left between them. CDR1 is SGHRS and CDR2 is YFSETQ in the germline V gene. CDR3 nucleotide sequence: TGCGCCAGCAGCTTGCTGGTGGAGGGGGAGACCCAGTACTTC. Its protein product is CASSLLVEGETQYF.

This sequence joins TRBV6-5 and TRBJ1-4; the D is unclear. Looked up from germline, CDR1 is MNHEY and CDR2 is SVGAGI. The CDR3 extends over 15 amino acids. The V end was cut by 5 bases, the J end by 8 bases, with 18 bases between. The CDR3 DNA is TGTGCCAGCAGTCCGACGGGTAATAGAAACGAAAAACTGTTTTTT. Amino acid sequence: CASSPTGNRNEKLFF.

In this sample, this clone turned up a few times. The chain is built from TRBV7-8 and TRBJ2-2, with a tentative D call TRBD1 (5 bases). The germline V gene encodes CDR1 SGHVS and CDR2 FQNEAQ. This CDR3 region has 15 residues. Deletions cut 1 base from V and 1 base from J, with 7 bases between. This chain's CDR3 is CASSLGGGNTGELFF. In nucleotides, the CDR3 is TGTGCCAGCAGCTTAGGGGGCGGGAACACCGGGGAGCTGTTTTTT.

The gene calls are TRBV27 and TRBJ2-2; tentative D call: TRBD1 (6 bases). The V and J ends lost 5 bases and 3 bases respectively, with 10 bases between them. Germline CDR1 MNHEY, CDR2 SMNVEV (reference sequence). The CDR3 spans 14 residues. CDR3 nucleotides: TGTGCCAGCAGTGCCGGACAGTACACCGGGGAGCTGTTTTTT. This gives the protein CASSAGQYTGELFF.

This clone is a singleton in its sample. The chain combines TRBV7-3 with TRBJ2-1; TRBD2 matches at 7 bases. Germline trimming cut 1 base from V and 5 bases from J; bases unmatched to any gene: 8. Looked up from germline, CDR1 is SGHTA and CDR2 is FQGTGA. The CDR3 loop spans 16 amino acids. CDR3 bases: TGTGCCAGCAGCTTAATACGCGGCGGGAGAAACAATGAGCAGTTCTTC. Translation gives CASSLIRGGRNNEQFF.

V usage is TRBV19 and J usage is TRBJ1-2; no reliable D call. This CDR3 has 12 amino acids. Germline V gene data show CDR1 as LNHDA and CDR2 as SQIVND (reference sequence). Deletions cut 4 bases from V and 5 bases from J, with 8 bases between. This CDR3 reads CASSTQVYGYTF. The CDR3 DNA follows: TGTGCCAGTAGTACCCAAGTTTATGGCTACACCTTC.

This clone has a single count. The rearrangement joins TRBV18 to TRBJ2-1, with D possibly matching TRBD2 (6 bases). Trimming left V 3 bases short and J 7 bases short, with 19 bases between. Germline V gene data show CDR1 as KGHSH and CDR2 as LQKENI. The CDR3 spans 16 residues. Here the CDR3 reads CASSPGGENPWNEQFF. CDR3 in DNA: TGTGCCAGCTCACCGGGGGGAGAGAACCCATGGAATGAGCAGTTCTTC.